The entry below gives a single T cell receptor (beta chain) sequence along with its context. The data stem from a study of OX40 agonist ivuxolimab in advanced cancers. In the study overall: Clinicians treated patients with ivuxolimab, an agonistic anti-OX40 (CD134) antibody. Aged about 23 to 90 with a mean of 60 years, they were 82.7% male.

Profiled with immunoSEQ multiplex PCR; TCRdb holds only in-frame clones, not every one. The sample contains about 67,000 clones, over 80% of which appear only once. The sample in question was CD4+ or CD8+ T cells sorted from blood, obtained in a trial of the OX40 agonist ivuxolimab. The sequence came from an adult with an advanced solid tumor such as melanoma, head and neck, liver or kidney cancer.

In nucleotides, the CDR3 is TGCGCCAGCAGCTTGGAGGGGCGGCTGTTCTACGAGCAGTACTTC. Translating it yields CASSLEGRLFYEQYF. The chain combines TRBV5-1 with TRBJ2-7; a weak D match, TRBD1 (5 bases). The CDR3 has 15 residues. Germline V gene sequence: CDR1 SGHRS, CDR2 YFSETQ. Trimming left V 0 bases short and J 3 bases short, with 13 bases between.